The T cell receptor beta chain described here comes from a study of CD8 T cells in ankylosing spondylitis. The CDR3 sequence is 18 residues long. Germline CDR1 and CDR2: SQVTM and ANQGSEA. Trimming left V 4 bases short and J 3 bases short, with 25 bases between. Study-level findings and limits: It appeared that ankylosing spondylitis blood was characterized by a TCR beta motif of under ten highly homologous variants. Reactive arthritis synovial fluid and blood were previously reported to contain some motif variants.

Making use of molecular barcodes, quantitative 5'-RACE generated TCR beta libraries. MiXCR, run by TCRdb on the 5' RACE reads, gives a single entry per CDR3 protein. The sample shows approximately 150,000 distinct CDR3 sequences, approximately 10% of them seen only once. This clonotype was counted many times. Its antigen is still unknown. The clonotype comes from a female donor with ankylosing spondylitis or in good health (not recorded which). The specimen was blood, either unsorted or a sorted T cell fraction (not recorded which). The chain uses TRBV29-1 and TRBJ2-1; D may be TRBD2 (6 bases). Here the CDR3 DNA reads TGCAGCGTTGCCGGACGTCAAGAACCTAGCGTCCTCTACAATGAGCAGTTCTTC. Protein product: CSVAGRQEPSVLYNEQFF.